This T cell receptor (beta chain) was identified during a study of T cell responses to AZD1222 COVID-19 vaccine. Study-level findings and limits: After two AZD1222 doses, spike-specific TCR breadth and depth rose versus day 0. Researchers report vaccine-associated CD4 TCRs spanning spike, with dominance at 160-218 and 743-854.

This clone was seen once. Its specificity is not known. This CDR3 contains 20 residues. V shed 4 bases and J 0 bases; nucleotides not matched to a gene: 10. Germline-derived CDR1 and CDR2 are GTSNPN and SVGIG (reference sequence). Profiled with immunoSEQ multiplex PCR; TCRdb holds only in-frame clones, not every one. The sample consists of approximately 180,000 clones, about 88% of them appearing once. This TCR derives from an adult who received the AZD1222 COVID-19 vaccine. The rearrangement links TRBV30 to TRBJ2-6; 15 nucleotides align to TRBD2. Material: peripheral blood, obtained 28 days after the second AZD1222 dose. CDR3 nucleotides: TGTGCCTGGACTCCCCCGGGACTAGCGGGAGGAGACTCTGGGGCCAACGTCCTGACTTTC. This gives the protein CAWTPPGLAGGDSGANVLTF.